This T cell receptor (beta chain) stems from a study of blood T cells in healthy people across ages. Through a sample-barcoded 5' primer and a J-beta primer mix, a second PCR was run for about 6 to 11 cycles. TCRdb used MiXCR to reprocess the 5' RACE reads, holding one entry per CDR3 protein. In the table there are some 890,000 distinct CDR3 sequences, almost 30% of which are singletons. Trimming left V 3 bases short and J 8 bases short, with 13 bases between. Germline V lookup: CDR1 DFQATT, CDR2 SNEGSKA (reference sequence). CDR3 length equals 13 residues. These data also featured in a second study, about T cells of mothers and their children.

V is TRBV20-1 and J is TRBJ1-4; D might be TRBD1 (5 bases). Specimen: blood. The source is a woman aged 35 to 49 in good health. The CDR3 DNA sequence: TGCAGTGCTAGGCTAGACAGTTTGGAAAAACTGTTTTTT. It encodes CSARLDSLEKLFF.